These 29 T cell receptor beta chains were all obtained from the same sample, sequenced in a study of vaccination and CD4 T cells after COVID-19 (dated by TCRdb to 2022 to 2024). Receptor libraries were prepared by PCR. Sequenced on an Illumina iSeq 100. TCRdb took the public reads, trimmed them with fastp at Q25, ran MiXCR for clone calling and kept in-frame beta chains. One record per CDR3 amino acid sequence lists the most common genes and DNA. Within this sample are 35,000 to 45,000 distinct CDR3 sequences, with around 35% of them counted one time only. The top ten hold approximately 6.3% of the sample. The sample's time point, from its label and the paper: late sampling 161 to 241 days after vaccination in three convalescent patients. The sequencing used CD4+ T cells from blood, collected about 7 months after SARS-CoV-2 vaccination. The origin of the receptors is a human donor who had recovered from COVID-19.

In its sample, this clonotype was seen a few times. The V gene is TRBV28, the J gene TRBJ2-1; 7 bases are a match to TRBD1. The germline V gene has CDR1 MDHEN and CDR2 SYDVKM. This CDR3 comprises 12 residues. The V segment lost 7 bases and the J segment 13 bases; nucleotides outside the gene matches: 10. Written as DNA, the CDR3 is TGTGCCAGCAAGGTGCCCAGGGGGAACCAGTTCTTC. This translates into CASKVPRGNQFF.

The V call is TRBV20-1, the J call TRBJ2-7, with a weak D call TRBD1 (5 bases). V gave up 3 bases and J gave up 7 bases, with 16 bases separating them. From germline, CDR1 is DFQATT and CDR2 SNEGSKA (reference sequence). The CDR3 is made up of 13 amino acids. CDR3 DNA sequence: TGCAGTGCTAGGGTGGACACGATGGGGGAGCAGTACTTC. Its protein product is CSARVDTMGEQYF.

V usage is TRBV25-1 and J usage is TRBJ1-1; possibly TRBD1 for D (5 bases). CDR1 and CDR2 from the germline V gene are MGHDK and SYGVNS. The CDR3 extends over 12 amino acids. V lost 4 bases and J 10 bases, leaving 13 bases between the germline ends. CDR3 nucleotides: TGTGCCAGCAGTGCCGAATGGGGGACAGCTTTCTTT. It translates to CASSAEWGTAFF.

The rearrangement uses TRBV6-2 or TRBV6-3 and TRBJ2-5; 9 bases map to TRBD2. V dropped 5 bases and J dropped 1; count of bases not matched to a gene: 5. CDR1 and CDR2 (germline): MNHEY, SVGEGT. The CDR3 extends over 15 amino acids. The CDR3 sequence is CASSPSGRPQETQYF. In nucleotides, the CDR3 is TGTGCCAGCAGTCCAAGCGGGAGGCCCCAAGAGACCCAGTACTTC.

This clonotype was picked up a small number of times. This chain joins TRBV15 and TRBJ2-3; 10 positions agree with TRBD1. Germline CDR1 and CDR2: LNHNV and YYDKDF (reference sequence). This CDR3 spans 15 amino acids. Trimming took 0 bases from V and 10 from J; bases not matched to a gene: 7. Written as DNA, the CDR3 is TGTGCCACCAGCAGAGATTTTTGGGACAGGGGTGCGCAGTATTTT. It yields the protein CATSRDFWDRGAQYF.

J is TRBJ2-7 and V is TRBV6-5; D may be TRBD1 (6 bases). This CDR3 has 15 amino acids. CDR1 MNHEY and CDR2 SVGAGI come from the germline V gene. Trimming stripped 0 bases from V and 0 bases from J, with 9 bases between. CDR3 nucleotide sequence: TGTGCCAGCAGTTACTCGGCAGGGGACTCCTACGAGCAGTACTTC. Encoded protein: CASSYSAGDSYEQYF.

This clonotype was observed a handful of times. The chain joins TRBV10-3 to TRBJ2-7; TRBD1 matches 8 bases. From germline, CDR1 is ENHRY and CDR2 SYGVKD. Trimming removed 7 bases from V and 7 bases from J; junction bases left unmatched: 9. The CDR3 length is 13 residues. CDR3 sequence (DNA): TGTGCCATCATGGGCAGGGGGCTGTGGGAGCAGTACTTC. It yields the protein CAIMGRGLWEQYF.

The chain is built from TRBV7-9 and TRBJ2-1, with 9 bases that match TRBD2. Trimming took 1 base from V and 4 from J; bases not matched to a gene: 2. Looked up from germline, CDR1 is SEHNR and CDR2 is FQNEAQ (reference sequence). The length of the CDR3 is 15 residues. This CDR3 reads CASSLDLAGYNEQFF. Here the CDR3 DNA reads TGTGCCAGCAGCTTAGACCTAGCGGGGTACAATGAGCAGTTCTTC.

Written as DNA, the CDR3 is TGTGCCACCAGCAGTGCTAGGGGCGGGCAGTACTTC. This encodes CATSSARGGQYF. The chain combines TRBV15 with TRBJ2-7; weak D call: TRBD1 (5 bases). V was clipped by 3 bases and J by 9 bases, with 12 bases between them. The CDR3 is 12 residues long. The germline gives CDR1 LNHNV, CDR2 YYDKDF (reference sequence).

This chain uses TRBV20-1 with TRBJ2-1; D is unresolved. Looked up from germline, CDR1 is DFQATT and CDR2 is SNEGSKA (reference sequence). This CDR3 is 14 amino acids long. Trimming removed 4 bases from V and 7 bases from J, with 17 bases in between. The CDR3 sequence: CSAKTVYNRNEQFF. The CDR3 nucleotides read TGCAGTGCTAAGACCGTTTACAACCGGAATGAGCAGTTCTTC.

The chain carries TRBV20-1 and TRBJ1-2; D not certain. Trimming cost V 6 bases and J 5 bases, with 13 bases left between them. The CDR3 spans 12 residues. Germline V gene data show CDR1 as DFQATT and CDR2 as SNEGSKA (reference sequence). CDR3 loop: CSAQPGGYGYTF. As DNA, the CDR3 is TGCAGTGCCCAGCCAGGAGGATATGGCTACACCTTC.

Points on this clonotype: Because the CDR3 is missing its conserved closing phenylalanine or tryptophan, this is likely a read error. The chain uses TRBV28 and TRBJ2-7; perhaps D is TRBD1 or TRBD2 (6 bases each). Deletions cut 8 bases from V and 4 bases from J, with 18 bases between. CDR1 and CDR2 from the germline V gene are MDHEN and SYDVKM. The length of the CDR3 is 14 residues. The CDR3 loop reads CASFTGDRYYEQYL. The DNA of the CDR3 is TGTGCCAGCTTTACGGGAGACAGGTATTACGAGCAGTACCTC.

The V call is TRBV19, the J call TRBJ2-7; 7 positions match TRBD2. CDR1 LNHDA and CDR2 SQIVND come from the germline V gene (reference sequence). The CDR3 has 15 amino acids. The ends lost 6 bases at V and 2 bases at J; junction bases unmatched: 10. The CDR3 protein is CASSQLLLAAYEQYF. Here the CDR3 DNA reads TGTGCCAGTAGCCAGCTGCTCCTAGCGGCCTACGAGCAGTACTTC.

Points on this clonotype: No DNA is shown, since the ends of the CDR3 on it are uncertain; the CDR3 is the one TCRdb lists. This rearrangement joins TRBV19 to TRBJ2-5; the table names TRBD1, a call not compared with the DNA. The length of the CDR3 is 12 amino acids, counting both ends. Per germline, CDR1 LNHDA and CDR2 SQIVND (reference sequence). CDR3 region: CASSSGQETQYF.

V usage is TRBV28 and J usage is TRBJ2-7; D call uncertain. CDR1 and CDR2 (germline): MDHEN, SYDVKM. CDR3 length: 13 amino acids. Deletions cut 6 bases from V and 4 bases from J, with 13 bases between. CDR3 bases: TGTGCCAGCAGGACGCACGCGAGTTACGAGCAGTACTTC. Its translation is CASRTHASYEQYF.

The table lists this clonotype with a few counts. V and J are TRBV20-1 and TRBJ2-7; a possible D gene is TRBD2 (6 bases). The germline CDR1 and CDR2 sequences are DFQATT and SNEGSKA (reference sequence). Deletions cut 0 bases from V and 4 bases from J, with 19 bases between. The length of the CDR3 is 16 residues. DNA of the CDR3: TGCAGTGCTAGAGACCCTCTCGGGAAAGGGACTTACGAGCAGTACTTC. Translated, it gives CSARDPLGKGTYEQYF.

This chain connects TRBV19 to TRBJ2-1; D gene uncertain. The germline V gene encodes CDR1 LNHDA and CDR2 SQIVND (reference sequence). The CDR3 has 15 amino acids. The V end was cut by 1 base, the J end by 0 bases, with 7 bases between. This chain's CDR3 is CASSIVWSSYNEQFF. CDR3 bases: TGTGCCAGTAGTATAGTTTGGAGCTCCTACAATGAGCAGTTCTTC.

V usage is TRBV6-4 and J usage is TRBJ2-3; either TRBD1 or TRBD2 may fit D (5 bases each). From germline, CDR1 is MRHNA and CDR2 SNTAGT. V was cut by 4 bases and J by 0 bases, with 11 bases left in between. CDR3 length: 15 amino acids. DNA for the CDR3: TGTGCCAGCAGTGGGGGCGGGTTTAGCACAGATACGCAGTATTTT. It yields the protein CASSGGGFSTDTQYF.

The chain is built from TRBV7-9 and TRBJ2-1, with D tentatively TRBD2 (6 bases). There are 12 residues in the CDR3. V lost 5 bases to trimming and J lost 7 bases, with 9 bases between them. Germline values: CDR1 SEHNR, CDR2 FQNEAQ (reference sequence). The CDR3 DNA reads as TGTGCCAGCAGCCCAAGCGGGAATGAGCAGTTCTTC. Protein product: CASSPSGNEQFF. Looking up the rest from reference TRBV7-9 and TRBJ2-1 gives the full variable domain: DTGVSQNPRHKITKRGQNVTFRCDPISEHNRLYWYRQTLGQGPEFLTYFQNEAQLEKSRLLSDRFSAERPKGSFSTLEIQRTEQGDSAMYLCASSPSGNEQFFGPGTRLTVL.

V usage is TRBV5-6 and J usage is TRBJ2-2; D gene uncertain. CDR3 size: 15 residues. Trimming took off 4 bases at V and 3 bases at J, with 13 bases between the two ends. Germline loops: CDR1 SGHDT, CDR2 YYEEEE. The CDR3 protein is CASSQEPPDTGELFF. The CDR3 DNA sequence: TGTGCCAGCAGCCAAGAACCCCCGGACACCGGGGAGCTGTTTTTT.

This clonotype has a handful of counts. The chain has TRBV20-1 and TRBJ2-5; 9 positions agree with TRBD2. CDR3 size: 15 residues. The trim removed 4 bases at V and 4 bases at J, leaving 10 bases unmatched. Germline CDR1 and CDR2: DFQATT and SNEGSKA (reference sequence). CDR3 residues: CSAMRTSARSETQYF. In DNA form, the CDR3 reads TGCAGTGCTATGAGGACTAGCGCGAGATCAGAGACCCAGTACTTC.

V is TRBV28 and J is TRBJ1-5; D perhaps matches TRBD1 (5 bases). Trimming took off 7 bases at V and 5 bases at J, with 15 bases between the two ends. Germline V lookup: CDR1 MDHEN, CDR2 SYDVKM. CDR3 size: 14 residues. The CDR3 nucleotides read TGTGCCAGCACCGTTGGAGGGACGCATCAGCCCCAGCATTTT. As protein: CASTVGGTHQPQHF.

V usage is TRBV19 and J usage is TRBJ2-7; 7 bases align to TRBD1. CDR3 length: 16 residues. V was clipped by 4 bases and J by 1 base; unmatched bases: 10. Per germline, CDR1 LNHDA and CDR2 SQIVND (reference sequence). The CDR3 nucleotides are TGTGCCAGTAGTAGATACCTTGGACAGGCTTCCTACGAGCAGTACTTC. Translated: CASSRYLGQASYEQYF.

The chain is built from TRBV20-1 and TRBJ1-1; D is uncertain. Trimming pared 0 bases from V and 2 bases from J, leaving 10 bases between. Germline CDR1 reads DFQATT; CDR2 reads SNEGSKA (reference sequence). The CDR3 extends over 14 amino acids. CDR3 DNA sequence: TGCAGTGCTAGAGATCGACGGGTTAACACTGAAGCTTTCTTT. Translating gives CSARDRRVNTEAFF.

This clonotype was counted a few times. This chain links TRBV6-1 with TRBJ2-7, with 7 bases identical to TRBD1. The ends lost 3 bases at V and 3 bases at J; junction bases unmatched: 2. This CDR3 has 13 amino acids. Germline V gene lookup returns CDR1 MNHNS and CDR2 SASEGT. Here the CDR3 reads CASSEGQYYEQYF. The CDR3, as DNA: TGTGCCAGCAGTGAGGGACAGTACTACGAGCAGTACTTC.

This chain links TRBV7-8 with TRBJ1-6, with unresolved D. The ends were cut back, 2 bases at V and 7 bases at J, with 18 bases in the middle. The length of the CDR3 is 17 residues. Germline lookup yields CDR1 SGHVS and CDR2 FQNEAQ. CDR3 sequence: CASSLIEGWEQNSPLHF. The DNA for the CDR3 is TGTGCCAGCAGCTTAATTGAAGGGTGGGAGCAGAATTCACCCCTCCACTTT.

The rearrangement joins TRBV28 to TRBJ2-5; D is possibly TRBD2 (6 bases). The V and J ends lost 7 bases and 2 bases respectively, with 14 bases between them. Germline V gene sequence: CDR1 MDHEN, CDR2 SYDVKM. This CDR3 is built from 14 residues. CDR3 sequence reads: CASTWWGEQETQYF. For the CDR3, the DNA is TGTGCCAGCACCTGGTGGGGGGAACAAGAGACCCAGTACTTC. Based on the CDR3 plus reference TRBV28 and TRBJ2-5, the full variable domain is DVKVTQSSRYLVKRTGEKVFLECVQDMDHENMFWYRQDPGLGLRLIYFSYDVKMKEKGDIPEGYSVSREKKERFSLILESASTNQTSMYLCASTWWGEQETQYFGPGTRLLVL.

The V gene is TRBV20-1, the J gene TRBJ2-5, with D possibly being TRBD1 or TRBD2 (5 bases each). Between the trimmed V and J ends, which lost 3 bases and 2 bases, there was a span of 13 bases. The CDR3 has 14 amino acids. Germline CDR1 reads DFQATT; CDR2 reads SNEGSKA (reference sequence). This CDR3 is CSASRELPQETQYF. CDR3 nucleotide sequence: TGCAGTGCTAGCAGGGAGTTACCTCAAGAGACCCAGTACTTC.

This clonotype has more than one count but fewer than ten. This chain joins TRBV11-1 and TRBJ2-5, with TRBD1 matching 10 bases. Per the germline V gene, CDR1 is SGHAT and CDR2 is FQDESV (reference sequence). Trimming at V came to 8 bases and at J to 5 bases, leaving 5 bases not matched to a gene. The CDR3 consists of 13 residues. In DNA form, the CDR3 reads TGTGCCAGCGGACAGGGGGAACGTGAGACCCAGTACTTC. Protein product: CASGQGERETQYF. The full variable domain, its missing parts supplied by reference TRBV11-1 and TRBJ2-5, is EAEVAQSPRYKITEKSQAVAFWCDPISGHATLYWYRQILGQGPELLVQFQDESVVDDSQLPKDRFSAERLKGVDSTLKIQPAELGDSAMYLCASGQGERETQYFGPGTRLLVL.